These T cell receptor beta chains were read from a single sample in a study of blood T cells in healthy people across ages. TCRdb re-called the 5' RACE reads with MiXCR, one entry per CDR3 protein. The table includes around 780,000 distinct CDR3 sequences, more than 25% detected once. These same records also appear under a second study, on T cells of mothers and their children.

Sequenced: blood. The receptors derive from a boy between 10 and 17 years old in good health. Each CDR3 is given with its conserved first and last residue. A D gene is named only where the DNA matches it firmly. Size is omitted from some rows. Given values are once, few, many or a class for expanded clones.

v_gene	abundance	d_gene	j_gene	CDR3nt	CDR3aa
TRBV20-1	few	NA	TRBJ2-7	TGCAGTGCTAGAAGGCTAAGGAACGAGCAGTACTTC	CSARRLRNEQYF
TRBV7-2	NA	NA	TRBJ1-2	TGTGCCAGCAGCTTGAGAGAGTCTAATGGCTACACCTTC	CASSLRESNGYTF
TRBV20-1	NA	TRBD1	TRBJ1-5	TGCAGTGCTAGGGAGGACAGGGGGAACAATCAGCCCCAGCATTTT	CSAREDRGNNQPQHF
TRBV6-1	few	TRBD1	TRBJ1-2	TGTGCCAGCAGTGAGTCGGGACAGGGTCGATATGGCTACACCTTC	CASSESGQGRYGYTF
TRBV7-9	NA	NA	TRBJ1-3	TGTGCCAGCAGCCCTCTAACTCCTGGTGGAAACACCATATATTTT	CASSPLTPGGNTIYF
TRBV6-1	NA	TRBD2	TRBJ2-5	TGTGCCAGCAGCCGAGGACTAGCGTCTTCGGAGACCCAGTACTTC	CASSRGLASSETQYF
TRBV29-1	NA	NA	TRBJ2-5	TGCAGCGTCTCCTCCATGGGATATCAAGAGACCCAGTACTTC	CSVSSMGYQETQYF
TRBV6-5	few	NA	TRBJ1-2	TGTGCCAGCAGCGCCTCAGGGAGCGGCTATGGCTACACCTTC	CASSASGSGYGYTF
TRBV27	few	NA	TRBJ1-5	TGTGCCAGCAGTCCTGGGGTCTATCAGCCCCAGCATTTT	CASSPGVYQPQHF
TRBV7-2	few	NA	TRBJ2-5	TGTGCCAGCAGCTTATCGGGCTCTGTGGAGACCCAGCACTTC	CASSLSGSVETQHF
TRBV29-1	NA	NA	TRBJ1-4	TGCAGCGTTGAAGTGGACAGTGAAAAACTGTTTTTT	CSVEVDSEKLFF
TRBV28	NA	NA	TRBJ2-3	TGTGCCAGCAGTTTTGCGGGGAGAACCACAGATACGCAGTATTTT	CASSFAGRTTDTQYF
TRBV20-1	few	NA	TRBJ1-2	TGCGGTGCTAGAGACGTCAGGGCATTCTATGGCTACACCTTC	CGARDVRAFYGYTF
TRBV7-3	few	TRBD1	TRBJ2-1	TGTGCCAGCAGCGCCGGGACAGGCTGGCGCAATGAGCAGTTCTTC	CASSAGTGWRNEQFF
TRBV10-2	few	TRBD2	TRBJ2-5	TGCGCCAGCAGCGGAGTCCCTCTAGCGGGGGAACTCCAAGAGACCCAGTACTTC	CASSGVPLAGELQETQYF
TRBV9	NA	TRBD1	TRBJ1-2	TGTGCCAGCAGCGATAGGGGACAGGGCACTGCTAACTATGGCTACACCTTC	CASSDRGQGTANYGYTF
TRBV28	NA	TRBD2	TRBJ2-7	TGTGCCAGCAGTCCGAGACTAGCGGGGCACTACGAGCAGTACTTC	CASSPRLAGHYEQYF
TRBV3-1	NA	NA	TRBJ2-7	TGTGCCAGCAGCCGTCGGGGGGCAGAAAAGAACGAGCAGTACTTC	CASSRRGAEKNEQYF
TRBV19	few	TRBD1	TRBJ2-3	TGTGCCAGTAGTAGGGGACAGCAAAGCACAGATACGCAGTATTTT	CASSRGQQSTDTQYF
TRBV3-1	NA	NA	TRBJ2-3	TGTGCCAGCAATAGTAGGACTAGCACAGATACGCAGTATTTT	CASNSRTSTDTQYF
TRBV20-1	NA	NA	TRBJ2-5	TGCAGTGCTAGAGTAGCGCATGGCTTCCAAGAGACCCAGTACTTC	CSARVAHGFQETQYF
TRBV7-2	NA	TRBD1	TRBJ1-6	TGTGCCAGCAGCTATCGGACAGGGGTCTTCTCCTATAATTCACCCCTCCACTTT	CASSYRTGVFSYNSPLHF
TRBV10-3	NA	NA	TRBJ2-3	TGTGCCATCAGTGGAGGAGGGAACGCCGGGACTGGAAGCACAGATACGCAGTATTTT	CAISGGGNAGTGSTDTQYF
TRBV9	few	NA	TRBJ2-7	TGTGCCAGCAGCCCGAGTATCCGGGCCAGCGGGCGCGTTCGGGAGCAGTACTTC	CASSPSIRASGRVREQYF
TRBV6-1	few	NA	TRBJ1-6	TGTGCCAGCAGTGAAATGAGCCATTCACCCCTCCACTTT	CASSEMSHSPLHF
TRBV28	few	NA	TRBJ1-4	TGTGCCAGCAATGGGGGCGTGACAGGCAATGAAAAACTGTTTTTT	CASNGGVTGNEKLFF
TRBV7-6	few	NA	TRBJ1-4	TGTGCCGGGGGGGCCCCCGGAAAACTGTTTTTT	CAGGAPGKLFF
TRBV3-1	few	TRBD1	TRBJ2-7	TGTGCCAGCAGCCAAGACCCACAGGGGGCCGAGCAGTACTTC	CASSQDPQGAEQYF
TRBV7-6	NA	TRBD2	TRBJ2-5	TGTGCCAGCACCCTAGGGATGGCTAGCGGGTCCCAAAAGACCCAGTACTTC	CASTLGMASGSQKTQYF
TRBV29-1	NA	NA	TRBJ1-4	TGCAGCGTTGAAGATCCCAGGGGTTTAAATCGACTGTTTTTT	CSVEDPRGLNRLFF
TRBV5-1	many	NA	TRBJ2-1	TGTGCCAGCAGCCTCGACAGAGAGCAGTTCTTC	CASSLDREQFF
TRBV12-3/TRBV12-4	many	NA	TRBJ1-1	TGTGCCAGCAGTTCCTTAGGGAACACTGAAGCTTTCTTT	CASSSLGNTEAFF
TRBV10-3	NA	TRBD2	TRBJ2-1	TGTGCCATCAGTCTAGCGGGGGGCTTGGGGAATGAGCAGTTCTTC	CAISLAGGLGNEQFF
TRBV10-3	NA	TRBD1	TRBJ2-1	TGTGCCGTCGCCGGGACAGGAGGATTCAATGAGCAGTTCTTC	CAVAGTGGFNEQFF
TRBV20-1	NA	NA	TRBJ2-3	TGCAGTGCTAGAGAGACTAGAAGTACGCAGTATTTT	CSARETRSTQYF
TRBV20-1	few	NA	TRBJ1-2	TGCAGTGCTAGGGAGGGGGATAACTATGGCTACACCTTC	CSAREGDNYGYTF
TRBV29-1	NA	NA	TRBJ1-2	TGCAGCGTTGTTTCTGACAGCTATGGCTACACCTTC	CSVVSDSYGYTF
TRBV6-2/TRBV6-3	few	NA	TRBJ1-1	TGTGCCAGCAGTTACACGACAGTCCCTCGGGCTGAAGCTTTCTTT	CASSYTTVPRAEAFF
TRBV2	NA	TRBD1	TRBJ2-5	TGTGCCAGCACAAACAGGGGATTCGGTGTAATTGAGACCCAGTACTTC	CASTNRGFGVIETQYF
TRBV13	few	NA	TRBJ1-1	TGTGCCAGCAGCTTGAGTTCGAGAGGGATGAACACTGAAGCTTTCTTT	CASSLSSRGMNTEAFF
TRBV28	NA	NA	TRBJ1-5	TGTGCCAGCAGTTACCGGGAAGGGGTCAATCAGCCCCAGCATTTT	CASSYREGVNQPQHF
TRBV7-3	NA	NA	TRBJ2-5	TGTGCCAGCAGCTTGACCCTGGGGACCCAGTACTTC	CASSLTLGTQYF
TRBV20-1	NA	TRBD1	TRBJ2-5	TGCAGTGCAAAGACAGGGGGCGAGACCCAGTACTTC	CSAKTGGETQYF
TRBV13	few	TRBD1	TRBJ2-7	TGTGCCAGCAGCTTTACCGGCCTCGGGACACAGGGGACCTACGAGCAGTACTTC	CASSFTGLGTQGTYEQYF
TRBV5-1	NA	TRBD1	TRBJ1-5	TGCGCCAGCAGCGCGACAGGGGGCCCCAATCAGCCCCAGCATTTT	CASSATGGPNQPQHF
TRBV5-1	NA	TRBD1	TRBJ2-5	TGCGCCAGCAGCCGCACAGGGGGATTCGAAGAGACCCAGTACTTC	CASSRTGGFEETQYF
TRBV5-1	NA	NA	TRBJ1-6	TGCGCCAGCAGCACGACCGGAACCTTTAATTCACCCCTCCACTTT	CASSTTGTFNSPLHF
TRBV20-1	NA	NA	TRBJ2-2	TGCAGTGCAAGACCCGGGCCCGGGGAGCTGTTTTTT	CSARPGPGELFF
TRBV19	NA	TRBD1	TRBJ1-1	TGTGCCAGTAGTACCACAGGGGGGACTGAAGCTTTCTTT	CASSTTGGTEAFF